Shown below are 25 T cell receptor beta chains from a single sample sequenced in a study of CD8 T cells in Susac syndrome (dated by TCRdb to the late 2010s). The library was produced with the immunoSEQ multiplex PCR assay. RNA was extracted using the RNeasy kit, and roughly 0.45 to 1 ug of the RNA was reverse transcribed with random hexamers. The public sequencing data were trimmed at Q25 with fastp and processed into clonotypes with MiXCR by TCRdb, which kept only in-frame beta chains. Each entry merges the rows of one CDR3 protein and shows their most common DNA and genes. The sample profile shows fewer than 350,000 distinct CDR3 sequences; around 89% of them were found once. Of the sample, around 0.18% falls within the top ten clones. Sequencing was performed on CD8+ T cells from PBMCs. The receptor set was obtained from a human donor with multiple sclerosis.

The CDR3 is CASSLASGSYEQYF. DNA for the CDR3: TGTGCCAGCAGTTTGGCCTCGGGGTCCTACGAGCAGTACTTC. V and J are TRBV7-9 and TRBJ2-7; D is possibly TRBD2 (5 bases). The CDR3 extends over 14 amino acids. Trimming took 6 bases from V and 1 from J, leaving 13 bases between them. CDR1 is SEHNR and CDR2 is FQNEAQ in the germline V gene (reference sequence).

This sequence joins TRBV19 and TRBJ1-2; TRBD1 matches at 8 bases. This CDR3 comprises 15 residues. The V gene's germline CDR1 is LNHDA and CDR2 SQIVND (reference sequence). After removal of 1 base from V and 6 bases from J, the junction contained 7 bases not matched to a gene. Here the CDR3 DNA reads TGTGCCAGTAGTATAGCATCCAGGGGGCTCGATGGCTACACCTTC. It translates to CASSIASRGLDGYTF. The complete variable domain, with remaining parts taken from reference TRBV19 and TRBJ1-2, reads DGGITQSPKYLFRKEGQNVTLSCEQNLNHDAMYWYRQDPGQGLRLIYYSQIVNDFQKGDIAEGYSVSREKKESFPLTVTSAQKNPTAFYLCASSIASRGLDGYTFGSGTRLTVV.

The rearrangement links TRBV7-9 to TRBJ2-1; D call uncertain. Trimming shortened V by 6 bases and J by 9 bases, and 12 bases separated the two germline ends. CDR1 SEHNR and CDR2 FQNEAQ come from the germline V gene (reference sequence). The CDR3 contains 12 residues. The CDR3 is CASRAVSGEQFF. The CDR3 nucleotides are TGTGCCAGCAGGGCGGTTTCTGGTGAGCAGTTCTTC.

The chain is built from TRBV12-3 or TRBV12-4 and TRBJ1-5; TRBD1 agrees at 9 bases. The CDR3 contains 13 residues. V dropped 6 bases and J dropped 6; count of bases not matched to a gene: 3. The CDR3 is CASRGQGFQPQHF. The CDR3, as DNA: TGTGCCAGCAGGGGACAGGGTTTTCAGCCCCAGCATTTT.

The rearrangement joins TRBV27 to TRBJ2-7, with D possibly being TRBD1 (5 bases). V lost 2 bases, J lost 2 bases, and 10 bases lay in between. CDR1 and CDR2 from the germline V gene are MNHEY and SMNVEV (reference sequence). The CDR3 loop spans 14 amino acids. CDR3 residues: CASSLIQGAYEQYF. The CDR3 DNA sequence: TGTGCCAGCAGTTTAATCCAGGGTGCCTACGAGCAGTACTTC.

This rearrangement joins TRBV29-1 to TRBJ2-2; weak D call: TRBD2 (5 bases). Germline CDR1 is SQVTM and CDR2 is ANQGSEA. V was shortened by 7 bases and J by 5 bases, with 11 bases between the two germline ends. CDR3 length equals 12 residues. In nucleotides, the CDR3 is TGCAGCGCAAAAAGGGAGACCGGGGAGCTGTTTTTT. Translation: CSAKRETGELFF.

The V and J genes are TRBV20-1 and TRBJ2-3; D perhaps matches TRBD1 (5 bases). With 3 bases removed from V and 6 bases from J, the gap between germline ends came to 10 bases. The CDR3 runs to 12 residues. Germline values: CDR1 DFQATT, CDR2 SNEGSKA (reference sequence). In DNA form, the CDR3 reads TGCAGTGCTAGCGTGGGGCTCGATACGCAGTATTTT. It specifies CSASVGLDTQYF.

The gene calls are TRBV27 and TRBJ1-6; no reliable D call. V was clipped by 3 bases and J by 9 bases, with 9 bases between them. Germline V lookup: CDR1 MNHEY, CDR2 SMNVEV (reference sequence). The CDR3 totals 13 residues. CDR3 sequence: CASSFPGPSPLHF. CDR3 sequence (DNA): TGTGCCAGCAGTTTCCCGGGCCCTTCACCCCTCCACTTT.

This chain uses TRBV7-3 with TRBJ2-1; 12 bases fit TRBD2. The CDR3 is 17 amino acids. Trimming took 5 bases from V and 3 from J; bases not matched to a gene: 8. Looked up from germline, CDR1 is SGHTA and CDR2 is FQGTGA. The chain's CDR3 is CASSLQTSGRVYNEQFF. DNA of the CDR3: TGTGCCAGCAGCCTCCAGACTAGCGGGAGAGTCTACAATGAGCAGTTCTTC.

The chain couples TRBV18 to TRBJ2-7; tentative D call: TRBD2 (6 bases). CDR3 length: 18 residues. Germline assignment: CDR1 KGHSH and CDR2 LQKENI. V lost 3 bases to trimming and J lost 3 bases, with 24 bases between them. CDR3 loop: CASSPGGTVVAGRYEQYF. The CDR3 DNA reads as TGTGCCAGCTCACCGGGTGGGACTGTTGTCGCGGGACGCTACGAGCAGTACTTC.

The chain's CDR3 is CASTAASTSYEQYF. In DNA, the CDR3 is TGTGCCAGTACAGCCGCGTCGACTTCCTACGAGCAGTACTTC. This chain connects TRBV19 to TRBJ2-7, with D unclear. Germline V lookup: CDR1 LNHDA, CDR2 SQIVND (reference sequence). There are 14 residues in the CDR3. Trimming cost V 7 bases and J 1 base, with 14 bases left between them.

DNA of the CDR3: TGTGCCGGAAGCTCTGGAAACACCATATATTTT. Translation: CAGSSGNTIYF. The V and J genes are TRBV27 and TRBJ1-3; no clear D. Germline-derived CDR1 and CDR2 are MNHEY and SMNVEV (reference sequence). V lost 11 bases to trimming and J lost 0 bases, with 5 bases between them. The CDR3 totals 11 residues.

The chain has TRBV13 and TRBJ1-1, with TRBD1 matching over 7 bases. The germline V gene has CDR1 PRHDT and CDR2 FYEKMQ (reference sequence). The CDR3 has 15 amino acids. With 1 base clipped from V and 6 bases from J, the junction kept 8 bases outside the gene matches. CDR3 region: CASSLVGRGAPEAFF. The CDR3 coding sequence is TGTGCCAGCAGCTTAGTGGGCAGGGGGGCACCTGAAGCTTTCTTT. Combining the CDR3 with reference TRBV13 and TRBJ1-1 gives the whole variable domain AAGVIQSPRHLIKEKRETATLKCYPIPRHDTVYWYQQGPGQDPQFLISFYEKMQSDKGSIPDRFSAQQFSDYHSELNMSSLELGDSALYFCASSLVGRGAPEAFFGQGTRLTVV.

CDR3 protein: CASSVDRSGNTIYF. CDR3 nucleotides: TGTGCCAGCAGTGTCGACAGGTCTGGAAACACCATATATTTT. This rearrangement joins TRBV12-3 or TRBV12-4 to TRBJ1-3, with a possible D match to TRBD1 (6 bases). This CDR3 spans 14 amino acids. The V end was cut by 5 bases, the J end by 1 base, with 9 bases between.

This chain links TRBV7-2 with TRBJ2-1; TRBD1 aligns across 7 bases. The CDR3 covers 15 residues. The V gene's germline CDR1 is SGHTA and CDR2 FQGNSA. Losses at the gene ends were 7 bases for V and 8 bases for J; bases not matched to a gene: 14. CDR3 sequence (DNA): TGTGCCAGCACCCGGAACCACAGGGGTGGTGATGAGCAGTTCTTC. It yields the protein CASTRNHRGGDEQFF.

The chain carries TRBV30 and TRBJ1-3, with D maybe TRBD1 (5 bases). In germline, CDR1 is GTSNPN, CDR2 SVGIG (reference sequence). The CDR3 spans 13 residues. Trimming removed 0 bases at V and 3 bases at J, with 6 bases between. As DNA, the CDR3 is TGTGCCTGGAGTGTAGACAGTGGAAACACCATATATTTT. It codes for CAWSVDSGNTIYF.

The V gene is TRBV9, the J gene TRBJ2-7; 11 bases are a match to TRBD2. Trimming cost V 0 bases and J 7 bases; bases outside gene matches: 9. This CDR3 spans 16 amino acids. CDR1 is SGDLS, CDR2 YYNGEE, per germline. CDR3 region: CASSVEALAGGAEQYF. CDR3 coding DNA: TGTGCCAGCAGCGTAGAGGCCCTAGCGGGAGGTGCGGAGCAGTACTTC.

In its sample, this clonotype was seen a few times. The genes are TRBV7-9 and TRBJ2-7; 7 bases line up with TRBD1. V shed 4 bases and J 1 base; nucleotides not matched to a gene: 10. Germline CDR1 and CDR2: SEHNR and FQNEAQ (reference sequence). The CDR3 length is 16 residues. CDR3 coding DNA: TGTGCCAGCAGCTCCCTTGGAAGGGGGCCTTCCTACGAGCAGTACTTC. Encoded protein: CASSSLGRGPSYEQYF.

The rearrangement links TRBV12-3 or TRBV12-4 to TRBJ2-2; D gene ambiguous. This CDR3 has 13 amino acids. The V end lost 8 bases, the J end lost 6 bases, and 13 bases lay between the germline ends. In DNA form, the CDR3 reads TGTGCCAGCCAACAGACTTCTGCCGGGGAGCTGTTTTTT. Translated: CASQQTSAGELFF.

The chain uses TRBV7-8 and TRBJ1-4; no clear D gene. This CDR3 is 16 amino acids long. Germline CDR1 reads SGHVS; CDR2 reads FQNEAQ. Trimming shortened V by 1 base and J by 0 bases, and 9 bases separated the two germline ends. CDR3 sequence: CASSLGWGATNEKLFF. The DNA for the CDR3 is TGTGCCAGCAGCTTAGGGTGGGGAGCAACTAATGAAAAACTGTTTTTT.

CDR3 coding DNA: TGTGCCAGCAGCTTAGCCGGGAGTTCCACTGAAGCTTTCTTT. Protein: CASSLAGSSTEAFF. This chain joins TRBV7-9 and TRBJ1-1; D remains unclear. This CDR3 spans 14 amino acids. Trimming took off 0 bases at V and 4 bases at J, with 9 bases between the two ends. Germline V CDR1 and CDR2: SEHNR, FQNEAQ (reference sequence).

CDR3 DNA sequence: TGCGCCAGCAGCCAAGAAGAGATGCACACTGAAGCTTTCTTT. Residues: CASSQEEMHTEAFF. The chain recombines TRBV4-1 with TRBJ1-1; D is undetermined. Germline V gives CDR1 MGHRA, CDR2 YSYEKL. Trimming left V 0 bases short and J 3 bases short, with 8 bases between. The CDR3 sequence is 14 residues long.

The rearrangement links TRBV3-1 to TRBJ2-5; TRBD2 agrees at 8 bases. The CDR3 sequence is 17 residues long. Per germline, CDR1 LGHDT and CDR2 YNNKEL (reference sequence). J was trimmed by 3 bases and V by 2 bases; bases with no gene match: 11. The CDR3 loop reads CASSQTALTAGEETQYF. CDR3 nucleotides: TGTGCCAGCAGCCAAACAGCCCTGACAGCGGGGGAAGAGACCCAGTACTTC.

This clonotype was detected only a few times. The CDR3 DNA sequence: TGCAGCGTCACGGGACTAGCCTACGAGCAGTACTTC. It translates to CSVTGLAYEQYF. J is TRBJ2-7 and V is TRBV29-1; 8 bases align to TRBD2. The germline V gene encodes CDR1 SQVTM and CDR2 ANQGSEA. There are 12 residues in the CDR3. With 6 bases clipped from V and 2 bases from J, the junction kept 3 bases outside the gene matches.

The chain recombines TRBV7-8 with TRBJ2-5, with no clear D. The CDR3 is 12 residues long. Germline values: CDR1 SGHVS, CDR2 FQNEAQ. Trimming left V 5 bases short and J 4 bases short, with 8 bases between. CDR3 sequence reads: CASSPRVETQYF. For the CDR3, the DNA is TGTGCCAGCAGCCCACGGGTAGAGACCCAGTACTTC.